Given below is one T cell receptor beta chain in context. The sample holds other DNA sequences that translate to the same CDR3. Only in-frame clones appear in the TCRdb table, and some are missing; sequencing was by immunoSEQ multiplex PCR. This sample has roughly 250,000 clones; approximately 91% occur once, and the top ten carry about 2.5%. This sample was included in a study of blood T cell repertoires in COVID-19. Whole-study context: The samples span acute and convalescent COVID-19 from the United States, Italy and Spain.

Trimming left V 2 bases short and J 1 base short, with 5 bases between. Germline-derived CDR1 and CDR2 are SGHTA and FQGTGA. The CDR3 loop spans 13 amino acids. Sequencing was done on a sample of PBMCs or T cells enriched from blood (not recorded which). The chain employs TRBV7-3 and TRBJ1-1; D is unresolved. This TCR came from a woman between 35 and 50 years old with acute COVID-19. The CDR3 bases are TGTGCCAGCAGCTTAGTAGAGAACACTGAAGCTTTCTTT. Translation gives CASSLVENTEAFF. The full variable domain, with the rest looked up from reference TRBV7-3 and TRBJ1-1, is GAGVSQTPSNKVTEKGKYVELRCDPISGHTALYWYRQSLGQGPEFLIYFQGTGAADDSGLPNDRFFAVRPEGSVSTLKIQRTERGDSAVYLCASSLVENTEAFFGQGTRLTVV.